This T cell receptor beta chain was identified in a study of shared clonotypes between healthy human individuals. Clones were read by immunoSEQ multiplex PCR, and TCRdb kept only the in-frame ones, dropping some. Among a few million clones, less than 95% were seen once, and the ten largest hold 0.37%. There are 17 residues in the CDR3. The J segment lost 4 bases and the V segment lost 3 bases, leaving 7 bases of the junction unmatched. Germline values: CDR1 SGHTA, CDR2 FQGNSA. The chain has TRBV7-2 and TRBJ2-3; 13 bases are a match to TRBD2. The sequenced sample was naive CD4+ T cells from PBMCs. The subset was: CD45RA+ positively selected. This receptor was obtained from a man aged 18 to 29 in good health. Some clones in this sample may be carry-over from other donors' samples. The chain's CDR3 is CASSFTSGRASPDTQYF. In DNA, the CDR3 is TGTGCCAGCAGCTTCACTAGCGGGAGGGCCAGCCCAGATACGCAGTATTTT.